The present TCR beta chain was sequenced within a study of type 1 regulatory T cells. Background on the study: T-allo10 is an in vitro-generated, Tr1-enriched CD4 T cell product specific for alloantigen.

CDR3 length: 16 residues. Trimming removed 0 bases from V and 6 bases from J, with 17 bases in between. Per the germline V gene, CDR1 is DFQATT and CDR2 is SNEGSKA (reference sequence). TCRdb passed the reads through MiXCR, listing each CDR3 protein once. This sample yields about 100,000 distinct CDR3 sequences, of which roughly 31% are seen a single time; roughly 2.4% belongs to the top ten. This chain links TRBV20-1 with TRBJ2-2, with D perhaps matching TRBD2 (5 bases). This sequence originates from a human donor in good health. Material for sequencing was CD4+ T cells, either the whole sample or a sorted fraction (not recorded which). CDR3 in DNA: TGCAGTGCTAGAGAGCCGGGGAAGGTTTCAGCCGGGGAGCTGTTTTTT. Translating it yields CSAREPGKVSAGELFF.